The 26 T cell receptor beta chains below come from one sample, sequenced in a study of response to subunit inactivated influenza vaccine. TCRdb re-called the RT-PCR reads with MiXCR, one entry per CDR3 protein. The data show 800,000 or so distinct CDR3 sequences, around 21% seen once. The material was PBMCs from blood, obtained 5 to 6 days after vaccination. The receptors were sampled from a man aged 45-60 years who received an inactivated influenza vaccine.

This clonotype was seen more than once but under ten times. The CDR3 loop is CSAGGRWNNEQFF. CDR3 bases: TGCAGTGCCGGGGGACGTTGGAACAATGAGCAGTTCTTC. The rearrangement joins TRBV20-1 to TRBJ2-1; possibly TRBD2 for D (6 bases). Trimming stripped 6 bases from V and 5 bases from J, with 14 bases between. The CDR3 has 13 amino acids. In germline, CDR1 is DFQATT, CDR2 SNEGSKA (reference sequence).

Only a few counts were recorded for this clonotype. This chain links TRBV4-2 with TRBJ2-2, with 10 bases fitting TRBD1. Trimming took 1 base from V and 7 from J; bases not matched to a gene: 3. The germline CDR1 and CDR2 sequences are LGHNA and YNFKEQ. The CDR3 is made up of 15 amino acids. CDR3 amino acids: CASSQAGTGVGELFF. The CDR3 DNA reads TGTGCCAGCAGCCAAGCTGGGACAGGGGTCGGGGAGCTGTTTTTT.

This clonotype came up many times. The rearrangement links TRBV5-1 to TRBJ1-5, with 8 nucleotides matching TRBD1. Trimming cost V 0 bases and J 2 bases; bases outside gene matches: 4. Germline values: CDR1 SGHRS, CDR2 YFSETQ. This CDR3 region has 16 residues. CDR3 sequence (DNA): TGCGCCAGCAGCTTGGGGACAGGGACGGGCAATCAGCCCCAGCATTTT. It codes for CASSLGTGTGNQPQHF. The full variable domain, in which reference TRBV5-1 and TRBJ1-5 provide the parts outside the CDR3, is KAGVTQTPRYLIKTRGQQVTLSCSPISGHRSVSWYQQTPGQGLQFLFEYFSETQRNKGNFPGRFSGRQFSNSRSEMNVSTLELGDSALYLCASSLGTGTGNQPQHFGDGTRLSIL.

Only a few counts were recorded for this clonotype. The rearrangement links TRBV7-8 to TRBJ2-2, with D tentatively TRBD2 (6 bases). V lost 1 base, J lost 2 bases, and 14 bases lay in between. CDR1 is SGHVS and CDR2 is FQNEAQ in the germline V gene. The CDR3 is 17 amino acids. CDR3 sequence (DNA): TGTGCCAGCAGCTTAGAGTTGTTCGGGGGAAACACCGGGGAGCTGTTTTTT. This translates into CASSLELFGGNTGELFF.

The rearrangement joins TRBV12-3 or TRBV12-4 to TRBJ1-5; 7 positions match TRBD1. The J segment lost 5 bases and the V segment lost 0 bases, leaving 10 bases of the junction unmatched. The CDR3 length is 17 residues. The CDR3 DNA follows: TGTGCCAGCAGTTTAGCGCGGGACAGAGTACGAGATCAGCCCCAGCATTTT. Residues: CASSLARDRVRDQPQHF.

This chain joins TRBV10-3 and TRBJ1-2, with TRBD1 as a possible D gene (5 bases). CDR1 is ENHRY and CDR2 is SYGVKD in the germline V gene. This CDR3 is 14 amino acids long. V was pared by 0 bases and J by 4 bases, with 9 bases between. Written as DNA, the CDR3 is TGTGCCATCAGTGAGTCGGGGGGTAGCTATGGCTACACCTTC. Translated, it gives CAISESGGSYGYTF.

There are a few counts of this clonotype. The chain links TRBV9 to TRBJ2-1; D uncertain. The CDR3 consists of 13 residues. V was shortened by 0 bases and J by 4 bases, with 5 bases between the two germline ends. Germline assignment: CDR1 SGDLS and CDR2 YYNGEE. CDR3 sequence reads: CASSVDYYNEQFF. DNA of the CDR3: TGTGCCAGCAGCGTAGACTATTACAATGAGCAGTTCTTC.

The V and J genes are TRBV6-1 and TRBJ2-3; 8 nucleotides match TRBD2. Per germline, CDR1 MNHNS and CDR2 SASEGT. The CDR3 totals 15 residues. V lost 5 bases and J lost 1; bases outside the gene matches: 5. In DNA, the CDR3 is TGTGCCAGCAGTCGGGCGGGGGGTCGCACAGATACGCAGTATTTT. It translates to CASSRAGGRTDTQYF.

This clonotype was detected only a few times. The chain recombines TRBV28 with TRBJ2-6; possibly TRBD1 for D (6 bases). The V gene's germline CDR1 is MDHEN and CDR2 SYDVKM. This CDR3 comprises 13 residues. V lost 10 bases, J lost 3 bases, and 10 bases lay in between. The CDR3: CATDRFGANVLTF. The CDR3 DNA sequence: TGTGCCACAGACAGGTTTGGGGCCAACGTCCTGACTTTC.

The chain employs TRBV24-1 and TRBJ2-5, with D perhaps TRBD1 (7 bases). Germline assignment: CDR1 KGHDR and CDR2 SFDVKD. The CDR3 has 14 amino acids. Between the trimmed V and J ends, which lost 6 bases and 5 bases, there was a span of 15 bases. The CDR3 nucleotides are TGTGCCACCAGTCAGGGGGGCGCAGGGGAGACCCAGTACTTC. This encodes CATSQGGAGETQYF.

CDR3 nucleotide sequence: TGTGCCATCAGTGACTACAGTTCCTACGAGCAGTACTTC. Amino acids: CAISDYSSYEQYF. This chain links TRBV10-3 with TRBJ2-7; no clear D. Germline lookup yields CDR1 ENHRY and CDR2 SYGVKD. Trimming took 3 bases from V and 1 from J, leaving 7 bases between them. CDR3 size: 13 residues.

This clonotype has just a few counts. The chain joins TRBV20-1 to TRBJ2-1; 10 positions match TRBD2. CDR1 is DFQATT and CDR2 is SNEGSKA in the germline V gene (reference sequence). V lost 5 bases and J lost 6; bases outside the gene matches: 10. This CDR3 is 15 amino acids long. The CDR3 here is CSAGKSGRVANEQFF. DNA of the CDR3: TGCAGTGCTGGAAAGAGCGGGAGGGTAGCCAATGAGCAGTTCTTC.

V and J are TRBV20-1 and TRBJ2-2; 11 bases fit TRBD1. Germline lookup yields CDR1 DFQATT and CDR2 SNEGSKA (reference sequence). CDR3 length equals 15 residues. V was clipped by 3 bases and J by 4 bases; unmatched bases: 4. The CDR3 sequence: CSARGTGGTTGELFF. The CDR3 nucleotides read TGCAGTGCTAGGGGGACAGGGGGTACCACCGGGGAGCTGTTTTTT.

The chain recombines TRBV11-2 with TRBJ2-5; D remains ambiguous. V dropped 3 bases and J dropped 0 bases, with 8 bases sitting between them. The germline V gene has CDR1 SGHAT and CDR2 FQNNGV. The CDR3 sequence is 14 residues long. The CDR3 reads CASSFWTDQETQYF. DNA for the CDR3: TGTGCCAGCAGCTTTTGGACGGACCAAGAGACCCAGTACTTC.

This chain connects TRBV9 to TRBJ2-5; D is possibly TRBD1 (6 bases). The V and J ends lost 5 bases and 1 base respectively, with 24 bases between them. Germline values: CDR1 SGDLS, CDR2 YYNGEE. The CDR3 extends over 18 amino acids. CDR3 region: CASSRDTYPHLAQETQYF. As DNA, the CDR3 is TGTGCCAGCAGTCGGGACACTTACCCTCACCTGGCCCAAGAGACCCAGTACTTC.

In this sample, this clonotype turned up a few times. The chain recombines TRBV11-2 with TRBJ2-5; D is uncertain. Germline V gene data show CDR1 as SGHAT and CDR2 as FQNNGV. This CDR3 region has 13 residues. Trimming left V 6 bases short and J 2 bases short, with 10 bases between. CDR3 DNA: TGTGCCAGCAGTATAGCCCGTCAAGAGACCCAGTACTTC. This encodes CASSIARQETQYF.

V gene TRBV20-1 combines with J gene TRBJ2-3, with TRBD2 identical over 11 bases. The CDR3 has 18 residues. Germline-derived CDR1 and CDR2 are DFQATT and SNEGSKA (reference sequence). The junction had 10 bases not matched to a gene; V was cut back by 0 bases and J by 2 bases. This chain's CDR3 is CSARDPLGLADNTDTQYF. CDR3 DNA sequence: TGCAGTGCTAGAGATCCCCTGGGACTAGCGGACAACACAGATACGCAGTATTTT.

The chain employs TRBV20-1 and TRBJ2-7; 10 bases fit TRBD2. The CDR3 is 15 amino acids. Per the germline V gene, CDR1 is DFQATT and CDR2 is SNEGSKA (reference sequence). Trimming took 3 bases from V and 7 from J; bases not matched to a gene: 12. CDR3 region: CSARVSGRYYGEQYF. In DNA, the CDR3 is TGCAGTGCTAGGGTTAGCGGGAGGTACTACGGGGAGCAGTACTTC.

This rearrangement joins TRBV6-2 or TRBV6-3 to TRBJ2-3, with D unclear. CDR3 length equals 12 residues. V lost 2 bases to trimming and J lost 4 bases, with 4 bases between them. Germline V gene lookup returns CDR1 MNHEY and CDR2 SVGEGT. CDR3 DNA: TGTGCCAGCAGTTACGGGTCAGATACGCAGTATTTT. This codes for CASSYGSDTQYF.

The CDR3 is CATRGDTQYF. As DNA, the CDR3 is TGTGCCACTCGGGGAGATACGCAGTATTTT. The rearrangement joins TRBV6-2 or TRBV6-3 to TRBJ2-3; a weak D match, TRBD2 (5 bases). The germline V and J ends were trimmed by 10 bases and 5 bases, with 7 bases remaining between them. Germline assignment: CDR1 MNHEY and CDR2 SVGEGT. The CDR3 runs 10 residues.

The chain uses TRBV18 and TRBJ2-7; D is uncertain. CDR3 length equals 13 residues. Germline values: CDR1 KGHSH, CDR2 LQKENI. Trimming stripped 6 bases from V and 3 bases from J, with 12 bases between. The CDR3 sequence is CASSGRRNYEQYF. CDR3 bases: TGTGCCAGCTCCGGTAGACGGAACTACGAGCAGTACTTC.

The rearrangement uses TRBV5-6 and TRBJ2-7; the D is unclear. Deletions cut 1 base from V and 4 bases from J, with 18 bases between. The germline V gene has CDR1 SGHDT and CDR2 YYEEEE. This CDR3 is built from 16 residues. In nucleotides, the CDR3 is TGTGCCAGCAGCTTGTACCTCCTTGTCTACCAATACGAGCAGTACTTC. Its translation: CASSLYLLVYQYEQYF.

The rearrangement uses TRBV4-3 and TRBJ1-2, with D possibly matching TRBD1 (5 bases). The CDR3 is made up of 13 amino acids. V was clipped by 4 bases and J by 6 bases, with 12 bases between them. Germline CDR1 reads LGHNA; CDR2 reads YSLEER. The CDR3 DNA reads TGCGCCAGCAGCCCCGCTCCGGGGGATGGCTACACCTTC. Protein sequence: CASSPAPGDGYTF.

The V and J genes are TRBV7-8 and TRBJ1-5; unclear D gene. The ends were cut back, 5 bases at V and 7 bases at J, with 12 bases in the middle. Germline V lookup: CDR1 SGHVS, CDR2 FQNEAQ. The CDR3 has 13 residues. The CDR3 DNA reads TGTGCCAGCAGCCCCATACCAGACCAGCCCCAGCATTTT. Protein sequence: CASSPIPDQPQHF. The variable domain in full, completed from reference TRBV7-8 and TRBJ1-5, reads GAGVSQSPRYKVAKRGQDVALRCDPISGHVSLFWYQQALGQGPEFLTYFQNEAQLDKSGLPSDRFFAERPEGSVSTLKIQRTQQEDSAVYLCASSPIPDQPQHFGDGTRLSIL.

J is TRBJ2-4 and V is TRBV20-1, with 9 bases that match TRBD2. Germline CDR1 DFQATT, CDR2 SNEGSKA (reference sequence). Trimming removed 6 bases from V and 8 bases from J; junction bases left unmatched: 11. The CDR3 spans 14 residues. The CDR3: CSARREGLLDIQYF. The CDR3 DNA reads TGCAGTGCGCGGCGGGAGGGCCTGTTGGACATTCAGTACTTC.

This chain joins TRBV5-1 and TRBJ1-2; D unclear. The CDR3 runs 13 residues. Germline loops: CDR1 SGHRS, CDR2 YFSETQ. V lost 4 bases and J lost 5, with 12 bases in between. This CDR3 is CASSLTTGYGYTF. The CDR3 coding sequence is TGCGCCAGCAGCCTGACCACGGGTTATGGCTACACCTTC.